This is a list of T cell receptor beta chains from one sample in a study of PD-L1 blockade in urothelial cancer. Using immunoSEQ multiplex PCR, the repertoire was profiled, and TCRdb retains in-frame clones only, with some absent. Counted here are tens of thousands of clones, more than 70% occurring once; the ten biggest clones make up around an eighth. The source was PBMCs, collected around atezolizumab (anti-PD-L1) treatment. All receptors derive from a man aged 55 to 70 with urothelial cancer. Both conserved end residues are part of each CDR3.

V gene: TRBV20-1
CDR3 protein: CRQNQPQHF

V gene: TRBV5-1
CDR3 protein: CASSWTGGTDTQYF

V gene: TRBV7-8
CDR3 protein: CASSVSDRASGYTF

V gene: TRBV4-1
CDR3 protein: CASSQWGQGNQPQHF

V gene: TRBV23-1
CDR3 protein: CASSQLTDPYEQYF

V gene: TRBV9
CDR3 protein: CASSVGGGAGETQYF

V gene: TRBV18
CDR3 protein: CASSPPASGRSEQFF

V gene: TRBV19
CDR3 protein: CASSIVVAGGRETQYF

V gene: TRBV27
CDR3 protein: CASSANRVVTEAFF

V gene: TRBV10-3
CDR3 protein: CAISEVQEGYEQYF

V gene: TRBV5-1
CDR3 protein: CASSFSGRNTEAFF

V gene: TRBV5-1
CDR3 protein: CASSYLDRRNTEAFF

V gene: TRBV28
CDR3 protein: CASSPPGDEQYF

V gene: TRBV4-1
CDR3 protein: CASSLDSDIDYGYTF

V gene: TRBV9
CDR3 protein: CASSTGSSNYGYTF

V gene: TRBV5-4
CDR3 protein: CASSLAGSSYNEQFF

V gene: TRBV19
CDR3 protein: CASSILQGRNSNQPQHF

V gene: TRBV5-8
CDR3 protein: CASSFSEQNYGYTF

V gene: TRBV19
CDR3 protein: CASNFLPAGTEAFF

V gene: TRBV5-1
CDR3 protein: CASSLESGSIHEQYF

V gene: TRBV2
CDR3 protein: CASSGGQGSHEQYF

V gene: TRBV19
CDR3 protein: CASSQGQGSGELFF

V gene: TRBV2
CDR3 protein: CASSVLENTGELFF

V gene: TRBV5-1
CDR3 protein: CASSSTGYYGYTF

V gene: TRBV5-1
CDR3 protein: CASSREGQGAYVTGELFF

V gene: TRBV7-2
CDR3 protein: CASSLSGDQPQHF

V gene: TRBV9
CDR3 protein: CASSPLASDSYNEQFF

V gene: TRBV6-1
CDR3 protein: CASREDRLNEKLFF

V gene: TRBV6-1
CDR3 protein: CASNLDGGDTQYF

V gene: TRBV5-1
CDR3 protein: CASSLQGGQNSPLHF

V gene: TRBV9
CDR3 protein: CASSSNQPGQYSPLHF

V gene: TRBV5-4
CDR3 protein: CASSLPLPGANEQFF

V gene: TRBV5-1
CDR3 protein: CASSIAGGITGELFF

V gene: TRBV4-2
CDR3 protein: CASSQDRGPNSPLHF

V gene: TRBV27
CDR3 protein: CASSLGGVNTQYF

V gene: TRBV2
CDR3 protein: CASSDKPTGGSPLHF

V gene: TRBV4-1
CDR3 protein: CASSQGPRAPQHF

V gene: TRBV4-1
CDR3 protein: CASSQGVLWGQEGNTIYF

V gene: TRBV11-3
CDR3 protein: CASRQTGTETQYF

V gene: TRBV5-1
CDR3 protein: CASSLRLAGGYEQFF

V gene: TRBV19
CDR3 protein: CASSIWRGTGNTIYF

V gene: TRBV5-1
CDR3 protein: CASSLLPPDRATNYGNTIYF